A single sample is the source of the 21 T cell receptor beta chains below, sequenced in a study of blood T cell repertoires in COVID-19 (dated by TCRdb to about 2020). Receptor libraries were prepared by the immunoSEQ multiplex PCR assay. TCRdb stores this immuneACCESS table with in-frame sequences only. Part of the clones is absent; in the studies checked, under half of the shortfall reflects unresolved V genes, and no reason is known for the rest. In this sample the table shows 30,000 to 50,000 clones, around four fifths of which occur a single time. Under 50% of the sample is held by the ten biggest clonotypes. Sequencing was carried out using peripheral blood. These receptors originate from a man older than 75 with active or convalescent COVID-19.

The V call is TRBV6-5, the J call TRBJ2-1; 8 bases line up with TRBD2. CDR3 length equals 15 residues. Germline V gene data show CDR1 as MNHEY and CDR2 as SVGAGI. Trimming at V came to 7 bases and at J to 3 bases, leaving 8 bases not matched to a gene. The CDR3 bases are TGTGCCAGCATGGCGTGGGCGGGGGGCTACAATGAGCAGTTCTTC. This translates into CASMAWAGGYNEQFF.

The chain uses TRBV15 and TRBJ1-5, with 8 positions matching TRBD1. J gave up 3 bases and V 2 bases, and 6 bases lay outside the gene matches. CDR1 is LNHNV, CDR2 YYDKDF, per germline (reference sequence). The CDR3 has 16 residues. Here the CDR3 DNA reads TGTGCCACCAGCAGAACAGGGGGATCGAACAATCAGCCCCAGCATTTT. This sequence encodes CATSRTGGSNNQPQHF.

The J gene is TRBJ2-5, the V gene TRBV5-5; D gene unclear. Trimming removed 0 bases at V and 9 bases at J, with 9 bases between. The germline V gene has CDR1 SGHKS and CDR2 YYEKEE (reference sequence). This CDR3 is built from 12 residues. The DNA for the CDR3 is TGTGCCAGCAGCTTGGACGCTGAGTCCCAGTACTTC. Translation gives CASSLDAESQYF.

The rearrangement joins TRBV14 to TRBJ2-3; TRBD2 agrees at 8 bases. Per germline, CDR1 SGHDN and CDR2 FVKESK. CDR3 size: 14 residues. Unmatched junction bases numbered 5, after V lost 5 bases and J lost 4 bases. CDR3 amino acids: CASSGAGEPDTQYF. CDR3 coding DNA: TGTGCCAGCAGCGGAGCGGGAGAACCAGATACGCAGTATTTT. Full variable domain (rest looked up from reference TRBV14 and TRBJ2-3): EAGVTQFPSHSVIEKGQTVTLRCDPISGHDNLYWYRRVMGKEIKFLLHFVKESKQDESGMPNNRFLAERTGGTYSTLKVQPAELEDSGVYFCASSGAGEPDTQYFGPGTRLTVL.

This rearrangement joins TRBV13 to TRBJ1-5; D might be TRBD1 (5 bases). There are 15 residues in the CDR3. Deletions cut 2 bases from V and 2 bases from J, with 10 bases between. Germline assignment: CDR1 PRHDT and CDR2 FYEKMQ (reference sequence). CDR3 amino acids: CASSLQGGGNQPQHF. CDR3 sequence (DNA): TGTGCCAGCAGCTTACAGGGAGGAGGCAATCAGCCCCAGCATTTT.

The CDR3 sequence is CASSYQETQYF. Here the CDR3 DNA reads TGTGCCAGCAGCTACCAAGAGACCCAGTACTTC. This chain connects TRBV28 to TRBJ2-5; D is undetermined. From germline, CDR1 is MDHEN and CDR2 SYDVKM. The CDR3 has 11 amino acids. Trimming stripped 6 bases from V and 0 bases from J, with 2 bases between.

The chain links TRBV7-2 to TRBJ2-2; 10 bases match TRBD1. With 2 bases clipped from V and 4 bases from J, the junction kept 10 bases outside the gene matches. From germline, CDR1 is SGHTA and CDR2 FQGNSA. CDR3 length: 18 amino acids. The CDR3 loop is CASSLFWTGGGGTGELFF. The CDR3, as DNA: TGTGCCAGCAGCTTATTCTGGACAGGGGGAGGTGGCACCGGGGAGCTGTTTTTT.

The rearrangement uses TRBV5-6 and TRBJ1-2; TRBD1 is a possible D gene (5 bases). The CDR3 runs 14 residues. CDR1 and CDR2 from the germline V gene are SGHDT and YYEEEE. V lost 3 bases, J lost 4 bases, and 13 bases lay in between. The CDR3 here is CASSSGTRSYGYTF. The CDR3 DNA follows: TGTGCCAGCAGCTCCGGGACTAGGAGCTATGGCTACACCTTC.

This clone was observed once. The genes are TRBV15 and TRBJ1-5; 8 nucleotides align to TRBD1. This CDR3 region has 14 residues. CDR1 is LNHNV and CDR2 is YYDKDF in the germline V gene (reference sequence). V dropped 4 bases and J dropped 6; count of bases not matched to a gene: 5. CDR3 sequence (DNA): TGTGCCACCAGCAACAGGGGGTTAGGTCAGCCCCAGCATTTT. Its translation: CATSNRGLGQPQHF.

The CDR3 DNA follows: TGCAGTGCTAGTGGGTCGGGAGTCGGTACCACTAGCACAGATACGCAGTATTTT. Translating gives CSASGSGVGTTSTDTQYF. This rearrangement joins TRBV20-1 to TRBJ2-3; D might be TRBD2 (6 bases). Germline V gene lookup returns CDR1 DFQATT and CDR2 SNEGSKA (reference sequence). Trimming left V 3 bases short and J 0 bases short, with 22 bases between. The CDR3 spans 18 residues.

The gene calls are TRBV15 and TRBJ2-5, with D possibly TRBD1 on 5 matching bases. The V end was cut by 0 bases, the J end by 5 bases, with 13 bases between. The CDR3 runs 15 residues. In germline, CDR1 is LNHNV, CDR2 YYDKDF (reference sequence). The CDR3 here is CATSRDPDMDETQYF. CDR3 coding DNA: TGTGCCACCAGCAGAGATCCGGACATGGACGAGACCCAGTACTTC. The whole variable domain, filled in from reference TRBV15 and TRBJ2-5, reads DAMVIQNPRYQVTQFGKPVTLSCSQTLNHNVMYWYQQKSSQAPKLLFHYYDKDFNNEADTPDNFQSRRPNTSFCFLDIRSPGLGDTAMYLCATSRDPDMDETQYFGPGTRLLVL.

This clone has just one count. The chain uses TRBV10-3 and TRBJ2-7; a possible D gene is TRBD2 (7 bases). The ends were cut back, 2 bases at V and 6 bases at J, with 11 bases in the middle. Germline loops: CDR1 ENHRY, CDR2 SYGVKD. The CDR3 contains 13 residues. The CDR3 bases are TGTGCCATCAGTGAGACAGGGAGGGCCGAGCAGTACTTC. It codes for CAISETGRAEQYF.

The chain carries TRBV11-2 and TRBJ1-6; possibly TRBD1 for D (6 bases). The CDR3 totals 15 residues. CDR1 is SGHAT, CDR2 FQNNGV, per germline. V lost 1 base and J lost 9, with 13 bases in between. In DNA form, the CDR3 reads TGTGCCAGCAGCTTAGGCTGGGACACCGGTTCACCCCTCCACTTT. It yields the protein CASSLGWDTGSPLHF. Supplemented by reference TRBV11-2 and TRBJ1-6, the full variable domain reads EAGVAQSPRYKIIEKRQSVAFWCNPISGHATLYWYQQILGQGPKLLIQFQNNGVVDDSQLPKDRFSAERLKGVDSTLKIQPAKLEDSAVYLCASSLGWDTGSPLHFGNGTRLTVT.

This clone has just a few counts. The chain carries TRBV5-1 and TRBJ1-1, with TRBD1 matching over 8 bases. The CDR3 covers 15 residues. Germline lookup yields CDR1 SGHRS and CDR2 YFSETQ. The V and J ends lost 0 bases and 1 base, in that order; junction bases with no gene match: 2. The CDR3 reads CASSLAGGSNTEAFF. Written as DNA, the CDR3 is TGCGCCAGCAGCTTGGCAGGGGGCTCGAACACTGAAGCTTTCTTT.

Only one count was recorded for this clone. The rearrangement links TRBV18 to TRBJ1-4, with 9 bases that match TRBD1. After removal of 6 bases from V and 10 bases from J, the junction contained 12 bases not matched to a gene. The length of the CDR3 is 15 residues. In germline, CDR1 is KGHSH, CDR2 LQKENI. The CDR3 nucleotides are TGTGCCAGCTCCCAACAGGGGGCGGATGGTGGAAAACTGTTTTTT. It encodes CASSQQGADGGKLFF.

This clone has a handful of counts. The chain has TRBV5-6 and TRBJ1-1; TRBD1 matches 11 bases. From germline, CDR1 is SGHDT and CDR2 YYEEEE. The CDR3 contains 15 residues. Germline trimming cut 3 bases from V and 4 bases from J; bases unmatched to any gene: 5. The CDR3 nucleotides read TGTGCCAGCAGCTCATCGGACAGGGGGCTCACTGAAGCTTTCTTT. Encoded protein: CASSSSDRGLTEAFF.

The CDR3 here is CASSPTRFSNQPQHF. The CDR3 DNA reads TGTGCCAGCAGTCCTACCCGATTTAGCAATCAGCCCCAGCATTTT. This sequence joins TRBV27 and TRBJ1-5; no clear D gene. Germline CDR1 MNHEY, CDR2 SMNVEV (reference sequence). The ends were cut back, 5 bases at V and 0 bases at J, with 11 bases in the middle. This CDR3 is 15 amino acids long.

This chain links TRBV7-9 with TRBJ1-1; D may be TRBD1 (6 bases). The CDR3 spans 17 residues. The V and J ends lost 5 bases and 0 bases respectively, with 19 bases between them. CDR1 SEHNR and CDR2 FQNEAQ come from the germline V gene (reference sequence). The CDR3 is CASSRLTGWGMNTEAFF. CDR3 in DNA: TGTGCCAGCAGCCGACTCACAGGGTGGGGCATGAACACTGAAGCTTTCTTT. Combining the CDR3 with reference TRBV7-9 and TRBJ1-1 gives the whole variable domain DTGVSQNPRHKITKRGQNVTFRCDPISEHNRLYWYRQTLGQGPEFLTYFQNEAQLEKSRLLSDRFSAERPKGSFSTLEIQRTEQGDSAMYLCASSRLTGWGMNTEAFFGQGTRLTVV.

Written as DNA, the CDR3 is TGCGCCAGCGGGGCCTCCAGCGGGCAAAACATTCAGTACTTC. As protein: CASGASSGQNIQYF. The chain joins TRBV5-1 to TRBJ2-4, with D perhaps TRBD2 (6 bases). The CDR3 contains 14 residues. Germline loops: CDR1 SGHRS, CDR2 YFSETQ. V was shortened by 7 bases and J by 5 bases, with 16 bases between the two germline ends.

The DNA for the CDR3 is TGCGCCAGCAGCCAATTTAGTATGCCGCAATTGGAGACCCAGTACTTC. Residues: CASSQFSMPQLETQYF. V is TRBV4-1 and J is TRBJ2-5; no reliable D call. V was clipped by 2 bases and J by 5 bases, with 18 bases between them. Germline CDR1 MGHRA, CDR2 YSYEKL. The CDR3 spans 16 residues.

V usage is TRBV5-5 and J usage is TRBJ2-1; D perhaps matches TRBD1 (5 bases). Germline V CDR1 and CDR2: SGHKS, YYEKEE (reference sequence). The CDR3 length is 14 residues. Trimming removed 4 bases at V and 5 bases at J, with 13 bases between. The CDR3 bases are TGTGCCAGCAGCCCGGACACTTCAAACAATGAGCAGTTCTTC. Amino acid sequence: CASSPDTSNNEQFF.